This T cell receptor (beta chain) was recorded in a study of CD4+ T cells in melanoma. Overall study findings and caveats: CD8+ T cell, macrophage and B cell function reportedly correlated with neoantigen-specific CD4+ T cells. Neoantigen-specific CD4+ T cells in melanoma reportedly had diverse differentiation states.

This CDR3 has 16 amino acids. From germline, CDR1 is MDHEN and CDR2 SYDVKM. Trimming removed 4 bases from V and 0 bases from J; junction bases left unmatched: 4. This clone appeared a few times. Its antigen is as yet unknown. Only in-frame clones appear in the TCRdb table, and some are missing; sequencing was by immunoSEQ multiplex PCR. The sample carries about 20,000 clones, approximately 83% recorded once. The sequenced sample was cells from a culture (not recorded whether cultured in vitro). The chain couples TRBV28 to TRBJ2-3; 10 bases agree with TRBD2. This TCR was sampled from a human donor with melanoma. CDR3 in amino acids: CASSSASGGSTDTQYF. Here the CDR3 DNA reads TGTGCCAGCAGTTCCGCTAGCGGGGGCAGCACAGATACGCAGTATTTT.